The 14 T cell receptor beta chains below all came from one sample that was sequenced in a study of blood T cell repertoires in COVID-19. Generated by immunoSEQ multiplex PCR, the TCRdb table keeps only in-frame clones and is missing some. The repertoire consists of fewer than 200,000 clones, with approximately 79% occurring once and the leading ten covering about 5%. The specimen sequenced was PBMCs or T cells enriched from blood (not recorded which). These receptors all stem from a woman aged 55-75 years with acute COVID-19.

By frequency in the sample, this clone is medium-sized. The CDR3 region has the DNA TGTGCCAGCAGCTTATATCCCTACAATGAGCAGTTCTTC. This gives the protein CASSLYPYNEQFF. The V gene is TRBV7-8, the J gene TRBJ2-1; no reliable D call. Deletions cut 2 bases from V and 2 bases from J, with 4 bases between. CDR3 size: 13 residues. Germline V lookup: CDR1 SGHVS, CDR2 FQNEAQ.

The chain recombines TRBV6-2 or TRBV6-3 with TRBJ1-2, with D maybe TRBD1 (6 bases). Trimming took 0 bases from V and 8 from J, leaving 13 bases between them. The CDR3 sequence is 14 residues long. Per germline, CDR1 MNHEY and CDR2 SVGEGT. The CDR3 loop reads CASSYSSPRGGYTF. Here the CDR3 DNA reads TGTGCCAGCAGTTACTCGTCCCCCAGGGGCGGCTACACCTTC.

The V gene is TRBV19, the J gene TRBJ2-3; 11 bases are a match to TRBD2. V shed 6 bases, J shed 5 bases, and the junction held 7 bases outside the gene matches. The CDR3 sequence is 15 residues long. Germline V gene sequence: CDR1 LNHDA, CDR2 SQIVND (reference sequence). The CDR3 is CASSGTSGFIDTQYF. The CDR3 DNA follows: TGTGCCAGTAGCGGGACTAGCGGCTTCATAGATACGCAGTATTTT.

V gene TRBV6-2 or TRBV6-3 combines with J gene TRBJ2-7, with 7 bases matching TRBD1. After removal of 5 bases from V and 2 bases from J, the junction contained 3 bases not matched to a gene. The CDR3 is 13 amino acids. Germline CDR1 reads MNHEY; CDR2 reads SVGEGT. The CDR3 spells CASSIGQAYEQYV. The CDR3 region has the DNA TGTGCCAGCAGTATAGGACAGGCCTACGAGCAGTACGTC.

Here the CDR3 DNA reads TGTGCCAGCAGTGAAAACGAGGGAGTCTACGAGCAGTACTTC. Protein: CASSENEGVYEQYF. This chain joins TRBV2 and TRBJ2-7; tentatively, D is TRBD2 (5 bases). CDR3 size: 14 residues. Germline V gene sequence: CDR1 SNHLY, CDR2 FYNNEI. V was trimmed by 2 bases and J by 3 bases, leaving 11 bases between them. Filled out from reference TRBV2 and TRBJ2-7, the complete variable domain reads EPEVTQTPSHQVTQMGQEVILRCVPISNHLYFYWYRQILGQKVEFLVSFYNNEISEKSEIFDDQFSVERPDGSNFTLKIRSTKLEDSAMYFCASSENEGVYEQYFGPGTRLTVT.

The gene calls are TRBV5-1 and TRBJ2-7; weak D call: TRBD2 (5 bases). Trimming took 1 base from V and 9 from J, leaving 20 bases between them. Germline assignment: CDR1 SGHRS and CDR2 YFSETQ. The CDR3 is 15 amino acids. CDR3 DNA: TGCGCCAGCAGCTTGAGCGGAGAGTTCCTACGAACGCAGTACTTC. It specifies CASSLSGEFLRTQYF.

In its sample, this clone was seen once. Here the CDR3 DNA reads TGTGCCAGTAGTATCCGGGACACAGATCAGCCCCAGCATTTT. Protein product: CASSIRDTDQPQHF. The chain recombines TRBV19 with TRBJ1-5; tentative D call: TRBD1 (6 bases). The CDR3 is 14 residues long. Trimming left V 3 bases short and J 5 bases short, with 11 bases between. Per the germline V gene, CDR1 is LNHDA and CDR2 is SQIVND (reference sequence).

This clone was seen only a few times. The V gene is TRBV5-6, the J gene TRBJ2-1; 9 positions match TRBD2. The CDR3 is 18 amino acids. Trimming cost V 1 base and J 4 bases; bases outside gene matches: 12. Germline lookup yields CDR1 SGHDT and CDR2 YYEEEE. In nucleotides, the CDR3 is TGTGCCAGCAGCTTGTATGAGTTAGCGGGGGTACAGTACAATGAGCAGTTCTTC. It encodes CASSLYELAGVQYNEQFF.

CDR3 sequence reads: CAWSLAGQGAYGYTF. CDR3 nucleotides: TGTGCCTGGAGTCTCGCCGGACAGGGGGCGTATGGCTACACCTTC. The gene calls are TRBV30 and TRBJ1-2; 11 nucleotides align to TRBD1. V lost 2 bases to trimming and J lost 5 bases; unmatched junction nucleotides: 7. CDR1 is GTSNPN, CDR2 SVGIG, per germline (reference sequence). CDR3 length equals 15 residues. Together with reference TRBV30 and TRBJ1-2, the CDR3 gives the full variable domain: SQTIHQWPATLVQPVGSPLSLECTVEGTSNPNLYWYRQAAGRGLQLLFYSVGIGQISSEVPQNLSASRPQDRQFILSSKKLLLSDSGFYLCAWSLAGQGAYGYTFGSGTRLTVV.

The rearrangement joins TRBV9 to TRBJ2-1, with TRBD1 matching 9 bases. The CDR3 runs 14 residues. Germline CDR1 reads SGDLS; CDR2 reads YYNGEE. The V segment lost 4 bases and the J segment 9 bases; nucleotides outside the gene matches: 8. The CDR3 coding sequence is TGTGCCAGCAGCCTTAAAACAGGGGGCTTTGAGCAGTTCTTC. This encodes CASSLKTGGFEQFF.

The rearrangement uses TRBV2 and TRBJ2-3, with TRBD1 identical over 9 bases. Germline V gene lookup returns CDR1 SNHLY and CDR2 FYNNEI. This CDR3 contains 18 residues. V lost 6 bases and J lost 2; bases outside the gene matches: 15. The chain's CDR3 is CASRAGTGTILATDTQYF. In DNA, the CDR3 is TGTGCCAGCAGGGCCGGGACAGGGACCATCCTTGCCACAGATACGCAGTATTTT.

In DNA form, the CDR3 reads TGTGCCAGCAGCGTAGCCTTAGAAGACGGGAATACCTATGGCTACACCTTC. It encodes CASSVALEDGNTYGYTF. The chain carries TRBV9 and TRBJ1-2; D ambiguous. The CDR3 has 17 residues. Germline V gene data show CDR1 as SGDLS and CDR2 as YYNGEE. With 0 bases removed from V and 4 bases from J, the gap between germline ends came to 19 bases.

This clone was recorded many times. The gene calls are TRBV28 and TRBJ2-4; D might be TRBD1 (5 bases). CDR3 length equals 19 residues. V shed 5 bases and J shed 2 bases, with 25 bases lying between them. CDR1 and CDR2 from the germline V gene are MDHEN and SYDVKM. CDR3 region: CASSPFYSFRERTKNIQYF. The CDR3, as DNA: TGTGCCAGCAGTCCATTTTATTCGTTCAGGGAAAGGACCAAAAACATTCAGTACTTC.

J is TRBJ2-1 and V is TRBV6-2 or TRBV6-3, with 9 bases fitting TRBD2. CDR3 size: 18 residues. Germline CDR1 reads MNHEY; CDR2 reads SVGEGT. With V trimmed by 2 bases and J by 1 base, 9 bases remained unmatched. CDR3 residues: CASSYRLAGIVSYNEQFF. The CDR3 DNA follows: TGTGCCAGCAGTTACAGGCTAGCGGGGATCGTTTCCTACAATGAGCAGTTCTTC.